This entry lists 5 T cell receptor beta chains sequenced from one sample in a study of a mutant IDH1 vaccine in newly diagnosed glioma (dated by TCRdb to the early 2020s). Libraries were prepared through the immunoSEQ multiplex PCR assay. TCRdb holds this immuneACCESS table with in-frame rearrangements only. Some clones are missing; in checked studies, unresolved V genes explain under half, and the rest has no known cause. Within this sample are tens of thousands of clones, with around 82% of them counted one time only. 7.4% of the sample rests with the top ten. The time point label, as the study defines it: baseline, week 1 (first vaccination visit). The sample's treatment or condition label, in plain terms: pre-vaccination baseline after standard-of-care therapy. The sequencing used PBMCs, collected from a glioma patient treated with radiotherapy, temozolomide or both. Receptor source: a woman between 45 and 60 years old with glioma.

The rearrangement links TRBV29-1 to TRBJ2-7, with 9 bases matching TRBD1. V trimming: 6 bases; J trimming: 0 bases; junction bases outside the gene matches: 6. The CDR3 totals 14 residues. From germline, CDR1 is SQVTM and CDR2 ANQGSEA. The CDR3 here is CSVIDRGSSYEQYF. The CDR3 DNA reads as TGCAGCGTCATTGACAGGGGGAGCTCCTACGAGCAGTACTTC.

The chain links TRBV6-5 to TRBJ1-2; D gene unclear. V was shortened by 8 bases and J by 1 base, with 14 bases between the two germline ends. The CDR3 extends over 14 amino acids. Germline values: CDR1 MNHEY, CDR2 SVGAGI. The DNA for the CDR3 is TGTGCCAGCGGAACGACTGAAATTAACTATGGCTACACCTTC. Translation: CASGTTEINYGYTF.

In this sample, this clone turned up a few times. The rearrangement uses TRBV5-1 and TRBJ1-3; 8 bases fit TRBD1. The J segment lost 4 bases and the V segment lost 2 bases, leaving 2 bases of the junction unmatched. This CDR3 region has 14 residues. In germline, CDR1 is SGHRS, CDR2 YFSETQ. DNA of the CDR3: TGCGCCAGCAGCTTACAGGGGGAAGGAAACACCATATATTTT. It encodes CASSLQGEGNTIYF.

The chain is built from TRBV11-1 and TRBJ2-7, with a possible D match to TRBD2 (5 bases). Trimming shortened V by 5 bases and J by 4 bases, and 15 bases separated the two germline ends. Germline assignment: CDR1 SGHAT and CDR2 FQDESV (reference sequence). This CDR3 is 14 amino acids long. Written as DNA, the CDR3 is TGTGCCAGCAGCCCTCGCGGAGGCTGGTACGAGCAGTACTTC. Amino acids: CASSPRGGWYEQYF.

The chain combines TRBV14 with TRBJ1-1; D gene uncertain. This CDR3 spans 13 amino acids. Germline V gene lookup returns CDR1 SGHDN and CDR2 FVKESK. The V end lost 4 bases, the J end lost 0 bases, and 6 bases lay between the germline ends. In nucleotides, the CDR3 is TGTGCCAGCAGCCTCGGCCTGAACACTGAAGCTTTCTTT. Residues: CASSLGLNTEAFF.